Below are 8 T cell receptor beta chains sequenced from a single sample in a study of molecular identifiers for immune sequencing clone quantification. One entry per CDR3 protein, called by TCRdb with MiXCR from the PCR reads. Here the sample spans approximately 590,000 distinct CDR3 sequences, 25% being singletons. The sequencing input was naive CD8+ T cells from blood, with Jurkat cell RNA spiked in. Noted subset: FACS-sorted CD8+CD4-CCR7+CD45RA+ naive T cells. These receptors were collected from a human donor in good health. Some libraries in this study had Jurkat cell RNA spiked in.

This clonotype was counted ten times or more. The chain uses TRBV18 and TRBJ2-5; 7 bases match TRBD1. From germline, CDR1 is KGHSH and CDR2 LQKENI. The CDR3 covers 13 residues. With V trimmed by 5 bases and J by 3 bases, 3 bases remained unmatched. The CDR3 protein is CASSGQDEETQYF. CDR3 DNA sequence: TGTGCCAGCTCAGGACAGGATGAAGAGACCCAGTACTTC.

This clonotype was seen ten or more times. Here the CDR3 reads CASSQGLYQETQYF. CDR3 in DNA: TGTGCCAGCAGCCAAGGACTGTACCAAGAGACCCAGTACTTC. The V gene is TRBV3-1, the J gene TRBJ2-5, with D uncertain. The CDR3 sequence is 14 residues long. Looked up from germline, CDR1 is LGHDT and CDR2 is YNNKEL (reference sequence). V was clipped by 1 base and J by 0 bases, with 6 bases between them.

This rearrangement joins TRBV2 to TRBJ2-7; 14 bases agree with TRBD2. V trimming: 4 bases; J trimming: 3 bases; junction bases outside the gene matches: 5. The CDR3 consists of 16 residues. Per the germline V gene, CDR1 is SNHLY and CDR2 is FYNNEI. For the CDR3, the DNA is TGTGCCAGCAGTGTCGGGACTAGCGGGAGATACTACGAGCAGTACTTC. It specifies CASSVGTSGRYYEQYF.

Points on this clonotype: The CDR3 end shows no conserved phenylalanine or tryptophan, and so a read error is likely. V and J are TRBV13 and TRBJ1-1; possibly TRBD1 for D (5 bases). The CDR3 contains 15 residues. The V end was cut by 5 bases, the J end by 1 base, with 14 bases between. Germline V gene lookup returns CDR1 PRHDT and CDR2 FYEKMQ (reference sequence). The CDR3 DNA follows: TGTGCCAGCAGCACGTCGTTGGGGGGGAACACTGAAGCTTTCTCT. Translating it yields CASSTSLGGNTEAFS.

This clonotype was observed a single time. This sequence may be a read error, since a much larger clone differs from it by one base. The V and J genes are TRBV20-1 and TRBJ2-2, with D possibly matching TRBD2 (6 bases). The CDR3 loop spans 14 amino acids. Germline lookup yields CDR1 DFQATT and CDR2 SNEGSKA (reference sequence). The V end lost 8 bases, the J end lost 0 bases, and 13 bases lay between the germline ends. CDR3 protein: CSRGLDSNTGELFF. The CDR3 DNA sequence: TGCAGTAGGGGACTGGACTCGAACACCGGGGAGCTGTTTTTT.

The chain recombines TRBV12-3 or TRBV12-4 with TRBJ2-1; no reliable D call. V lost 3 bases to trimming and J lost 7 bases, with 4 bases between them. The CDR3 loop spans 11 amino acids. The chain's CDR3 is CASSFKNEQFF. The CDR3 region has the DNA TGTGCCAGCAGTTTCAAGAATGAGCAGTTCTTC.

V usage is TRBV11-2 and J usage is TRBJ2-1; D unclear. CDR3 size: 12 residues. Trimming removed 7 bases at V and 2 bases at J, with 6 bases between. CDR1 and CDR2 from the germline V gene are SGHAT and FQNNGV. The DNA of the CDR3 is TGTGCCAGCACCCCCACCTACAATGAGCAGTTCTTC. This encodes CASTPTYNEQFF.

This clonotype was counted at least ten times. The chain combines TRBV12-3 or TRBV12-4 with TRBJ2-6; perhaps TRBD1 as D (5 bases). The CDR3 is 18 amino acids. V lost 2 bases and J lost 0, with 14 bases in between. The CDR3 DNA reads TGTGCCAGCAGTTTACCTTTAAGGGGTAGCTCTGGGGCCAACGTCCTGACTTTC. It translates to CASSLPLRGSSGANVLTF.